The 29 T cell receptor beta chains listed next were all sequenced from one sample in a study of T cells after yellow fever vaccination. MiXCR, run by TCRdb on the 5' RACE reads, gives a single entry per CDR3 protein. The profile shows some 500,000 distinct CDR3 sequences, about 13% of them singletons. The starting material was PBMCs, obtained on the day of the yellow fever booster vaccination. The source is a man aged 25 to 40 who received the YFV17D yellow fever vaccine.

The DNA of the CDR3 is TGCGCCAGCAGCCAAGTAGCGGGAGTAAGTGAGCAGTACTTC. Amino acid sequence: CASSQVAGVSEQYF. This sequence joins TRBV5-1 and TRBJ2-7; TRBD2 agrees at 9 bases. CDR3 length: 14 residues. J was trimmed by 7 bases and V by 4 bases; bases with no gene match: 9. Germline assignment: CDR1 SGHRS and CDR2 YFSETQ.

The chain has TRBV19 and TRBJ2-1; a weak D match, TRBD2 (6 bases). The V gene's germline CDR1 is LNHDA and CDR2 SQIVND (reference sequence). V was trimmed by 1 base and J by 0 bases, leaving 13 bases between them. The CDR3 is made up of 17 amino acids. The CDR3 nucleotides read TGTGCCAGTAGTATAGTGGGGTCCGGGAGCTCCTACAATGAGCAGTTCTTC. This translates into CASSIVGSGSSYNEQFF.

V usage is TRBV6-2 or TRBV6-3 and J usage is TRBJ2-1, with D unresolved. The CDR3 contains 16 residues. Germline-derived CDR1 and CDR2 are MNHEY and SVGEGT. Trimming took off 6 bases at V and 0 bases at J, with 15 bases between the two ends. In nucleotides, the CDR3 is TGTGCCAGCAGATCCCCCCAGGCGAGCTCCTACAATGAGCAGTTCTTC. Encoded protein: CASRSPQASSYNEQFF.

This clonotype was observed a few times. CDR3 DNA sequence: TGCGCCAGCAGCGCTGGGACAGGGGAAAGCGAGCAGTACTTC. It yields the protein CASSAGTGESEQYF. The genes are TRBV5-1 and TRBJ2-7; 10 bases map to TRBD1. Germline values: CDR1 SGHRS, CDR2 YFSETQ. The CDR3 runs to 14 residues. V lost 4 bases, J lost 6 bases, and 7 bases stayed unmatched.

This clonotype was seen only a few times. The gene calls are TRBV24-1 and TRBJ2-3, with unresolved D. CDR1 is KGHDR and CDR2 is SFDVKD in the germline V gene. The CDR3 length is 12 residues. Trimming stripped 4 bases from V and 3 bases from J, with 4 bases between. The CDR3 spells CATSDDTDTQYF. The CDR3 DNA follows: TGTGCCACCAGTGACGATACAGATACGCAGTATTTT.

With regard to this clonotype: The conserved phenylalanine or tryptophan is not found at the CDR3 terminus, so this likely reflects a read error. The rearrangement links TRBV18 to TRBJ1-1, with D perhaps matching TRBD1 (5 bases). The CDR3 is 14 amino acids. Germline loops: CDR1 KGHSH, CDR2 LQKENI. Trimming removed 0 bases at V and 2 bases at J, with 7 bases between. The CDR3 here is CASSPPGLNTEAFS. The CDR3 DNA is TGTGCCAGCTCACCACCGGGGCTTAACACTGAAGCTTTCTCT.

This clonotype was seen ten or more times. The rearrangement links TRBV20-1 to TRBJ2-7; TRBD2 matches at 9 bases. This CDR3 is 13 amino acids long. V trimming: 3 bases; J trimming: 6 bases; junction bases outside the gene matches: 6. Germline CDR1 and CDR2: DFQATT and SNEGSKA (reference sequence). DNA for the CDR3: TGCAGTGCTAGCCCTAGCGGGACGGGCGAGCAGTACTTC. It codes for CSASPSGTGEQYF.

The chain carries TRBV6-2 or TRBV6-3 and TRBJ2-1; a possible D gene is TRBD2 (6 bases). The ends were cut back, 2 bases at V and 12 bases at J, with 20 bases in the middle. The CDR3 covers 15 residues. Per the germline V gene, CDR1 is MNHEY and CDR2 is SVGEGT. The CDR3 DNA sequence: TGTGCCAGCAGTTACGGGCGGGACCCTATCCCTCCGCAGTTCTTC. This translates into CASSYGRDPIPPQFF.

This clonotype was observed a few times. The gene calls are TRBV7-2 and TRBJ1-2; maybe TRBD1 (5 bases). From germline, CDR1 is SGHTA and CDR2 FQGNSA. The CDR3 contains 13 residues. The V and J ends lost 1 base and 7 bases respectively, with 10 bases between them. DNA of the CDR3: TGTGCCAGCAGCTTAGGGGGCGGGGGTGGCTACACCTTC. This codes for CASSLGGGGGYTF.

The rearrangement uses TRBV11-2 and TRBJ1-2; 10 bases align to TRBD1. From germline, CDR1 is SGHAT and CDR2 FQNNGV. The CDR3 has 14 amino acids. V lost 5 bases, J lost 4 bases, and 4 bases stayed unmatched. The CDR3 spells CASSSRTGGYGYTF. DNA of the CDR3: TGTGCCAGCAGCAGCAGGACAGGGGGCTATGGCTACACCTTC.

This clonotype was seen a few times. This chain connects TRBV2 to TRBJ2-3; 12 bases align to TRBD2. The V gene's germline CDR1 is SNHLY and CDR2 FYNNEI. This CDR3 has 16 amino acids. Trimming cost V 7 bases and J 3 bases; bases outside gene matches: 8. Written as DNA, the CDR3 is TGTGCCAGCAACACCCCGACTAGCGGGAGTACAGATACGCAGTATTTT. This sequence encodes CASNTPTSGSTDTQYF.

This clonotype was observed a handful of times. The chain couples TRBV20-1 to TRBJ2-1; 8 bases are a match to TRBD2. CDR3 length equals 15 residues. Germline trimming cut 1 base from V and 6 bases from J; bases unmatched to any gene: 8. The germline V gene has CDR1 DFQATT and CDR2 SNEGSKA (reference sequence). The CDR3: CSARAPGLVTNEQFF. CDR3 nucleotide sequence: TGCAGTGCTAGAGCCCCGGGACTAGTAACCAATGAGCAGTTCTTC.

This clonotype occurred a few times. The chain has TRBV20-1 and TRBJ1-5, with D perhaps TRBD1 (6 bases). CDR3 size: 12 residues. Trimming took off 5 bases at V and 6 bases at J, with 11 bases between the two ends. In germline, CDR1 is DFQATT, CDR2 SNEGSKA (reference sequence). DNA of the CDR3: TGCAGTGCTGGACAGTTCGCTCAGCCCCAGCATTTT. The encoded protein is CSAGQFAQPQHF.

Regarding this clonotype: The junction departs from the called germline gene at one end, perhaps through a read error. This chain uses TRBV18 with TRBJ2-1; D gene unclear. The germline V gene encodes CDR1 KGHSH and CDR2 LQKENI. CDR3 length: 12 residues. The CDR3 DNA reads TGTGCCATCTCACCACGTCTCTATGAGCAGTTCTTC. It yields the protein CAISPRLYEQFF.

The chain has TRBV6-1 and TRBJ2-6; 9 nucleotides match TRBD1. The J segment lost 3 bases and the V segment lost 3 bases, leaving 6 bases of the junction unmatched. CDR1 is MNHNS, CDR2 SASEGT, per germline. This CDR3 region has 17 residues. In DNA, the CDR3 is TGTGCCAGCAGTGAGGGACAGGGACGGGGTGGGGCCAACGTCCTGACTTTC. Amino acids: CASSEGQGRGGANVLTF.

The V and J genes are TRBV9 and TRBJ2-4, with 10 bases that match TRBD1. The CDR3 spans 14 residues. Germline lookup yields CDR1 SGDLS and CDR2 YYNGEE. Unmatched junction bases numbered 3, after V lost 3 bases and J lost 6 bases. CDR3 region: CASSDRDRGNIQYF. CDR3 DNA sequence: TGTGCCAGCAGCGACCGGGACAGGGGAAACATTCAGTACTTC.

The chain links TRBV20-1 to TRBJ1-1; the D gene is possibly TRBD1 (6 bases). This CDR3 has 14 amino acids. Trimming shortened V by 3 bases and J by 3 bases, and 14 bases separated the two germline ends. CDR1 is DFQATT, CDR2 SNEGSKA, per germline (reference sequence). CDR3 coding DNA: TGCAGTGCTAGGAGGGGGGGTATCGACACTGAAGCTTTCTTT. It is translated as CSARRGGIDTEAFF.

The chain carries TRBV5-1 and TRBJ2-5; 13 nucleotides align to TRBD2. The CDR3 is made up of 18 amino acids. The junction had 10 bases not matched to a gene; V was cut back by 5 bases and J by 0 bases. Looked up from germline, CDR1 is SGHRS and CDR2 is YFSETQ. CDR3 nucleotides: TGCGCCAGCAGGCAGGGGCGGACTAGCGGGAGTAACCAAGAGACCCAGTACTTC. Its protein product is CASRQGRTSGSNQETQYF.

In its sample, this clonotype was seen a few times. The CDR3 bases are TGTGCCAGCAGCCTCCGGAGTGGACAGTCCTACGAGCAGTACTTC. Translated: CASSLRSGQSYEQYF. The J gene is TRBJ2-7, the V gene TRBV11-2, with D possibly being TRBD1 (6 bases). V was shortened by 5 bases and J by 1 base, with 15 bases between the two germline ends. Germline CDR1 is SGHAT and CDR2 is FQNNGV. The CDR3 is 15 residues long. Combining the CDR3 with reference TRBV11-2 and TRBJ2-7 gives the whole variable domain EAGVAQSPRYKIIEKRQSVAFWCNPISGHATLYWYQQILGQGPKLLIQFQNNGVVDDSQLPKDRFSAERLKGVDSTLKIQPAKLEDSAVYLCASSLRSGQSYEQYFGPGTRLTVT.

This clonotype has a handful of counts. The rearrangement uses TRBV20-1 and TRBJ2-4, with 10 bases lining up with TRBD2. Germline CDR1 is DFQATT and CDR2 is SNEGSKA (reference sequence). Trimming took 6 bases from V and 8 from J; bases not matched to a gene: 10. The CDR3 spans 14 residues. CDR3: CSALPGLAYDIQYF. The CDR3 region has the DNA TGCAGTGCCCTTCCGGGACTAGCGTATGACATTCAGTACTTC.

This chain uses TRBV20-1 with TRBJ2-3; D not resolved. This CDR3 comprises 12 residues. Germline V gene data show CDR1 as DFQATT and CDR2 as SNEGSKA (reference sequence). V gave up 3 bases and J gave up 0 bases, with 4 bases separating them. The CDR3 DNA sequence: TGCAGTGCTAGTGCCAGCACAGATACGCAGTATTTT. This gives the protein CSASASTDTQYF.

This chain connects TRBV20-1 to TRBJ2-1, with D unclear. V was trimmed by 4 bases and J by 7 bases, leaving 8 bases between them. The germline gives CDR1 DFQATT, CDR2 SNEGSKA (reference sequence). The CDR3 length is 11 residues. The chain's CDR3 is CSATVGNEQFF. CDR3 nucleotides: TGCAGTGCTACCGTGGGGAATGAGCAGTTCTTC.

This clonotype was found a few times. V is TRBV12-3 or TRBV12-4 and J is TRBJ2-3; tentatively, D is TRBD1 (5 bases). This CDR3 contains 13 residues. The ends were cut back, 6 bases at V and 1 base at J, with 8 bases in the middle. CDR3 nucleotides: TGTGCCAGCAGAATAGGGGGCACAGATACGCAGTATTTT. This gives the protein CASRIGGTDTQYF.

V is TRBV6-2 or TRBV6-3 and J is TRBJ2-5, with D hard to call. Germline CDR1 and CDR2: MNHEY and SVGEGT. Trimming left V 8 bases short and J 6 bases short, with 10 bases between. The CDR3 is 11 amino acids. The CDR3 loop reads CASGLVKTQYF. The CDR3 DNA sequence: TGTGCCAGCGGCTTAGTGAAGACCCAGTACTTC.

The chain recombines TRBV25-1 with TRBJ2-7, with D possibly TRBD2 on 6 matching bases. CDR3 length equals 12 residues. Deletions cut 2 bases from V and 6 bases from J, with 8 bases between. From germline, CDR1 is MGHDK and CDR2 SYGVNS. CDR3 amino acids: CASSEGGSEQYF. CDR3 sequence (DNA): TGTGCCAGCAGTGAAGGAGGGTCCGAGCAGTACTTC.

The chain couples TRBV12-3 or TRBV12-4 to TRBJ2-7, with D possibly TRBD1 on 6 matching bases. This CDR3 spans 19 amino acids. V shed 6 bases and J shed 0 bases, with 27 bases lying between them. CDR3: CASREIQGYSGVGSYEQYF. The CDR3 DNA follows: TGTGCCAGCAGGGAAATACAGGGTTACAGCGGCGTAGGCTCCTACGAGCAGTACTTC.

In this sample, this clonotype turned up many times. This chain connects TRBV30 to TRBJ2-1, with 9 bases fitting TRBD2. Germline CDR1 and CDR2: GTSNPN and SVGIG (reference sequence). The CDR3 has 14 residues. J gave up 3 bases and V 5 bases, and 5 bases lay outside the gene matches. In DNA, the CDR3 is TGTGCCTGGGGGGGGACTAGCCACTACAATGAGCAGTTCTTC. Residues: CAWGGTSHYNEQFF.

This chain joins TRBV6-2 or TRBV6-3 and TRBJ2-1, with 10 bases that match TRBD2. Germline V lookup: CDR1 MNHEY, CDR2 SVGEGT. The CDR3 runs 15 residues. The V segment lost 5 bases and the J segment 5 bases; nucleotides outside the gene matches: 6. DNA of the CDR3: TGTGCCAGCAGTAAACTAGCGGGGTTAGACAATGAGCAGTTCTTC. Residues: CASSKLAGLDNEQFF.

Of note for this clonotype: The CDR3 carries no conserved terminal phenylalanine or tryptophan, so it likely arises from a read error. V gene TRBV6-2 or TRBV6-3 combines with J gene TRBJ2-7; maybe TRBD1 (6 bases). The CDR3 length is 14 residues. Germline CDR1 and CDR2: MNHEY and SVGEGT. V lost 8 bases and J 2 bases, leaving 16 bases between the germline ends. CDR3 sequence (DNA): TGTGCCAGCGTCCAGGACAGTGGAACCTACGAGCAGTACCTC. This codes for CASVQDSGTYEQYL.